The present TCR beta chain was sequenced within a study of early T cells in non-severe SARS-CoV-2 infection. Trimming at V came to 5 bases and at J to 6 bases, leaving 14 bases not matched to a gene. The CDR3 is made up of 17 amino acids. CDR1 is MGHRA, CDR2 YSYEKL, per germline. TCRdb redid the calling of the 5' RACE reads with MiXCR, one entry per CDR3 protein. Among some 88,000 distinct CDR3 sequences listed, around 16% were seen once. This clonotype came up a few times. No antigen is known for it. Findings and caveats of the study: Anti-spike CD8 specificities were favored by VDJdb matching, whose results missed private and CD4 specificities.

This receptor was identified in an adult who was a healthcare worker with PCR-confirmed SARS-CoV-2 infection or an uninfected control (not recorded which). The material sequenced was whole blood, taken at baseline. The chain couples TRBV4-1 to TRBJ2-3, with 10 positions matching TRBD2. CDR3 bases: TGCGCCAGCAGCACCGGAACCCTAGCGGGAGTTGGGGATACGCAGTATTTT. Translated: CASSTGTLAGVGDTQYF.